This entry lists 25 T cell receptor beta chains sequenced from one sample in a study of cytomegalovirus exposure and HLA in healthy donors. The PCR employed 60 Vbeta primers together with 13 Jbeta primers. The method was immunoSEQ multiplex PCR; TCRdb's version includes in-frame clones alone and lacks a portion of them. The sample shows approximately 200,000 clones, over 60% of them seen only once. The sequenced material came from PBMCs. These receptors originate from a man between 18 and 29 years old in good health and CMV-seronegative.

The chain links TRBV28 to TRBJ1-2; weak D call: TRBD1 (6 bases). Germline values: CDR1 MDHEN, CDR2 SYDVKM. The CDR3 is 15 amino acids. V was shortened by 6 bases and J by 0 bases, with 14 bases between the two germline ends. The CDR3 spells CASSRGGRANYGYTF. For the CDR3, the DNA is TGTGCCAGCAGCAGGGGCGGCCGGGCTAACTATGGCTACACCTTC.

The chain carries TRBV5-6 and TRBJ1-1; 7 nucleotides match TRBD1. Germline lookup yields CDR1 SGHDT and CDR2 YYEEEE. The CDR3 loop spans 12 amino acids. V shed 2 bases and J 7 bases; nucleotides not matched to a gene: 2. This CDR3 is CASSFGDSEAFF. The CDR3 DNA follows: TGTGCCAGCAGCTTTGGGGACAGTGAAGCTTTCTTT. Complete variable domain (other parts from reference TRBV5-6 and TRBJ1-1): DAGVTQSPTHLIKTRGQQVTLRCSPKSGHDTVSWYQQALGQGPQFIFQYYEEEERQRGNFPDRFSGHQFPNYSSELNVNALLLGDSALYLCASSFGDSEAFFGQGTRLTVV.

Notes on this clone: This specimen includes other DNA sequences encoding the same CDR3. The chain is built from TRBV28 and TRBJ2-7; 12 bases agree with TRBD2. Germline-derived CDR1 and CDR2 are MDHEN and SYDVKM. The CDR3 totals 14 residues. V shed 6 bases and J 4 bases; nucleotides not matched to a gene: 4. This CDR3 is CASSLGLAGYEQYF. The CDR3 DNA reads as TGTGCCAGCAGCCTTGGACTAGCGGGATACGAGCAGTACTTC.

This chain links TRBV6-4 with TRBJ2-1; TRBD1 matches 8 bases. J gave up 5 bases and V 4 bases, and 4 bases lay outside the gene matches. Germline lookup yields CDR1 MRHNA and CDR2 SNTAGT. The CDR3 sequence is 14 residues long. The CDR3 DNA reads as TGTGCCAGCAGTGCCTCGGACAGGGACAATGAGCAGTTCTTC. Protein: CASSASDRDNEQFF.

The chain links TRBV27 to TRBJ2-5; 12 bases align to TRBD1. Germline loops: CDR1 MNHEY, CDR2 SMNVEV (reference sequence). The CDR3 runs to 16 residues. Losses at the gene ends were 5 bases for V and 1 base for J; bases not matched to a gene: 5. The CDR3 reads CASSAPGQGAQETQYF. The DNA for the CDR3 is TGTGCCAGCAGTGCTCCGGGACAGGGGGCCCAAGAGACCCAGTACTTC.

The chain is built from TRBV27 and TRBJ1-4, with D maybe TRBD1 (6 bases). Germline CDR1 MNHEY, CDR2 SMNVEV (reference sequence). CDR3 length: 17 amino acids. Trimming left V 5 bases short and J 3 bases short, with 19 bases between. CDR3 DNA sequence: TGTGCCAGCAGTGCCGTTCTTACAGGGACGCCTAATGAAAAACTGTTTTTT. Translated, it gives CASSAVLTGTPNEKLFF.

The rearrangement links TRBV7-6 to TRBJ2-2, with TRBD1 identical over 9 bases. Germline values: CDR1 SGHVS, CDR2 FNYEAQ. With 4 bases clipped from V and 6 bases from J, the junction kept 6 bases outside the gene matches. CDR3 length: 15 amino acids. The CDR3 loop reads CASSYGQGSSGELFF. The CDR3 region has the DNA TGTGCCAGCAGCTACGGACAGGGGAGTTCCGGGGAGCTGTTTTTT.

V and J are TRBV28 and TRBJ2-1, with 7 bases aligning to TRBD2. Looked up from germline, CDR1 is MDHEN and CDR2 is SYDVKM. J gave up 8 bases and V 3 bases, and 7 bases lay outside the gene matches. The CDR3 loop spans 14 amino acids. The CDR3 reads CASSFEGGGDEQFF. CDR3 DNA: TGTGCCAGCAGTTTCGAGGGTGGGGGGGATGAGCAGTTCTTC.

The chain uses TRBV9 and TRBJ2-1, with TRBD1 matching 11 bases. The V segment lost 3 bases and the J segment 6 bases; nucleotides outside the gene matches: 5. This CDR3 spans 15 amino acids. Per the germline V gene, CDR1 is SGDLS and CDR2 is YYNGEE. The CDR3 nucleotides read TGTGCCAGCAGCGACGGACAGGGGGCCGCCAATGAGCAGTTCTTC. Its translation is CASSDGQGAANEQFF. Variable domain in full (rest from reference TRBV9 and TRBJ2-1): DSGVTQTPKHLITATGQRVTLRCSPRSGDLSVYWYQQSLDQGLQFLIQYYNGEERAKGNILERFSAQQFPDLHSELNLSSLELGDSALYFCASSDGQGAANEQFFGPGTRLTVL.

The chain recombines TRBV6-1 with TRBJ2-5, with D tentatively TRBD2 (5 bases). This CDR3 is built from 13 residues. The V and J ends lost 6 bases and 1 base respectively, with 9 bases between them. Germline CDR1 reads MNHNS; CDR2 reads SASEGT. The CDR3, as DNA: TGTGCCAGCAGGGCGGGTCCCCAAGAGACCCAGTACTTC. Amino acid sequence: CASRAGPQETQYF.

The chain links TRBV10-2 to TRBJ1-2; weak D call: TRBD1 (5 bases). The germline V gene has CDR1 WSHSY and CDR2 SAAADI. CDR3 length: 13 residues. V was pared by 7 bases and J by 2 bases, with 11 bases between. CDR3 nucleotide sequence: TGCGCCAGCACCCGACAGCCCAACTATGGCTACACCTTC. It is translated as CASTRQPNYGYTF.

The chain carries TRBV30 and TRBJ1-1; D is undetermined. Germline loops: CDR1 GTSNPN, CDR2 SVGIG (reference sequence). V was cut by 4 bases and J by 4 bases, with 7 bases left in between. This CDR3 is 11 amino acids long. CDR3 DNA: TGTGCCTGGAATGAGATCACTGAAGCTTTCTTT. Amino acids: CAWNEITEAFF.

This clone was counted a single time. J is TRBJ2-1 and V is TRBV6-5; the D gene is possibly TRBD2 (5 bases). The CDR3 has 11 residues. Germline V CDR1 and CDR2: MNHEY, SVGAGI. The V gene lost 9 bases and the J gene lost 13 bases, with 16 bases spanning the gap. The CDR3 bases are TGTGCCAGTTACGGACGAACTAGTCAGTTCTTC. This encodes CASYGRTSQFF.

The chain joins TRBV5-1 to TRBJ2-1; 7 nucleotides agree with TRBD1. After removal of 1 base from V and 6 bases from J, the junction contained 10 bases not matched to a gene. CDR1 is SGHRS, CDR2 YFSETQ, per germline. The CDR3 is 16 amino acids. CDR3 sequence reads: CASSLTLTGSRNEQFF. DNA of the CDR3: TGCGCCAGCAGCTTGACCCTGACAGGGTCTCGCAATGAGCAGTTCTTC.

CDR3 nucleotides: TGTGCCAGCAGTGAAAGGGCAGGGGGCCTTTCACCCCTCCACTTT. As protein: CASSERAGGLSPLHF. The chain has TRBV6-1 and TRBJ1-6; 8 bases are a match to TRBD1. Germline loops: CDR1 MNHNS, CDR2 SASEGT. V lost 2 bases and J lost 9; bases outside the gene matches: 6. The CDR3 runs 15 residues.

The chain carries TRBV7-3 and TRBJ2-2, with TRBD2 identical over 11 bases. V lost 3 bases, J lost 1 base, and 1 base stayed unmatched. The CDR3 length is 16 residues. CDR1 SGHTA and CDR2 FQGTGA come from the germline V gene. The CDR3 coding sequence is TGTGCCAGCAGCTTGACTAGCGGGGAGAACACCGGGGAGCTGTTTTTT. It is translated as CASSLTSGENTGELFF. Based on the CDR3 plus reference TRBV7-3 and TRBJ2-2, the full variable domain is GAGVSQTPSNKVTEKGKYVELRCDPISGHTALYWYRQSLGQGPEFLIYFQGTGAADDSGLPNDRFFAVRPEGSVSTLKIQRTERGDSAVYLCASSLTSGENTGELFFGEGSRLTVL.

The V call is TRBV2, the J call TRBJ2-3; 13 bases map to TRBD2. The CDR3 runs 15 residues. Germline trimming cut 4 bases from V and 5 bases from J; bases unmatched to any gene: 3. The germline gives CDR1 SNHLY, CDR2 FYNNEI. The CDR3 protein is CASSGTSGSLDTQYF. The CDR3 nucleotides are TGTGCCAGCAGTGGGACTAGCGGGAGTCTAGATACGCAGTATTTT.

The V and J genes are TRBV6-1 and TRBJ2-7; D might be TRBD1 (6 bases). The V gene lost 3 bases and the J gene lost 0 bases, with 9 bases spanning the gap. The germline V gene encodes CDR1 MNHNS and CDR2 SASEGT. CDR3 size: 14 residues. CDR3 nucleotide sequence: TGTGCCAGCAGTGACAGGGGATTCTCCTACGAGCAGTACTTC. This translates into CASSDRGFSYEQYF.

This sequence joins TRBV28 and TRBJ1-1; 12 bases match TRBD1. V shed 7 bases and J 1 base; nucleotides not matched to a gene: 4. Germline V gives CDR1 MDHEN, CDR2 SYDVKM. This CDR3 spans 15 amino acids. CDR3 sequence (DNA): TGTGCCAGCACCGGGACAGGGGGCTGGAACACTGAAGCTTTCTTT. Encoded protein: CASTGTGGWNTEAFF.

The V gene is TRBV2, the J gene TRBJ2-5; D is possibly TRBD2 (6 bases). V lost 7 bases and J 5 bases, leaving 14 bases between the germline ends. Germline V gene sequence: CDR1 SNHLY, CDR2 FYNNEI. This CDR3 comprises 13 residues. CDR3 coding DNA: TGTGCCAGCACGGGAGCAGAAGGGGAGACCCAGTACTTC. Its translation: CASTGAEGETQYF.

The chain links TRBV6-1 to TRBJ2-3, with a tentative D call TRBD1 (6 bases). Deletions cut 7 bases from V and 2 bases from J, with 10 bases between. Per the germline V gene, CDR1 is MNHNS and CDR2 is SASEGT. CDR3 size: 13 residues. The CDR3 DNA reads TGTGCCAGCACCCGGACAGCCACAGATACGCAGTATTTT. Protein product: CASTRTATDTQYF.

The CDR3 coding sequence is TGTGCCAGCAGTGGGGACAGTAAGCATTCGATATCTAACTATGGCTACACCTTC. This codes for CASSGDSKHSISNYGYTF. This chain uses TRBV2 with TRBJ1-2; 7 bases agree with TRBD1. V was pared by 4 bases and J by 0 bases, with 14 bases of the junction left unmatched. CDR1 is SNHLY, CDR2 FYNNEI, per germline. The CDR3 runs 18 residues.

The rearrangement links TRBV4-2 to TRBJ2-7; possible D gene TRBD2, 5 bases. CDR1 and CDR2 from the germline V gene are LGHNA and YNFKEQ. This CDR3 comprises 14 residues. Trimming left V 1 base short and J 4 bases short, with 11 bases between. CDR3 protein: CASSQVVGRYEQYF. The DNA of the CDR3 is TGTGCCAGCAGCCAAGTGGTAGGGAGATACGAGCAGTACTTC.

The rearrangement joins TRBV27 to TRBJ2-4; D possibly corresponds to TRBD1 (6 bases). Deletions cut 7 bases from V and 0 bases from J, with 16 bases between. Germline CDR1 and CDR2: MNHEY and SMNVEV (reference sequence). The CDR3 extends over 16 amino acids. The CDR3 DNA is TGTGCCAGCAATCGCCGGGACACCCTAGCCAAAAACATTCAGTACTTC. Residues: CASNRRDTLAKNIQYF.

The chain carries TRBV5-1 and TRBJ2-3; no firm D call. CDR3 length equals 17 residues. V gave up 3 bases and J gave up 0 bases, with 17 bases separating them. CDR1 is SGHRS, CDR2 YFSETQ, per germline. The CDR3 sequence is CASSSRTTVISTDTQYF. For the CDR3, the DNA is TGCGCCAGCAGCTCCCGAACTACCGTAATAAGCACAGATACGCAGTATTTT.